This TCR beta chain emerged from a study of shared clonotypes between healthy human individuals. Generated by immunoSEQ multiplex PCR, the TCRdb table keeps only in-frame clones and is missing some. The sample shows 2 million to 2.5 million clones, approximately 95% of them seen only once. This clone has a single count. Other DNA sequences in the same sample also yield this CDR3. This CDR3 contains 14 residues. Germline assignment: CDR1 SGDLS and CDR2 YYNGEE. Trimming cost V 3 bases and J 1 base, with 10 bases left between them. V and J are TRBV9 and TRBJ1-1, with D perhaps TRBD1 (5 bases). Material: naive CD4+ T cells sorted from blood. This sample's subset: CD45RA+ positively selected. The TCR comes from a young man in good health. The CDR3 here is CASSATTGNTEAFF. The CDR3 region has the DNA TGTGCCAGCAGCGCGACAACAGGGAACACTGAAGCTTTCTTT.